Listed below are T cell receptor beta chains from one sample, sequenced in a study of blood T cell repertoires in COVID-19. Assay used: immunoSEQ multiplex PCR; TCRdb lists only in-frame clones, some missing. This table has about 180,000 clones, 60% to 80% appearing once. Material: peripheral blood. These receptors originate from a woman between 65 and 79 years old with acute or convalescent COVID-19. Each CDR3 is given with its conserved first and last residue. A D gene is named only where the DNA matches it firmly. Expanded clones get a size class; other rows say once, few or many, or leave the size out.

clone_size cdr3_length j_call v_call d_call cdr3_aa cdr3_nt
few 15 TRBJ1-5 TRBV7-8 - CASSLRQGSNQPQHF TGTGCCAGCAGCTTACGGCAGGGAAGCAATCAGCCCCAGCATTTT
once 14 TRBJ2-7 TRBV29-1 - CSVKSGYDSYEQYF TGCAGCGTGAAGTCAGGTTATGATTCCTACGAGCAGTACTTC
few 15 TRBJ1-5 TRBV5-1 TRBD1 CASSLGGQGSQPQHF TGCGCCAGCAGCTTGGGGGGACAGGGCAGCCAGCCCCAGCATTTT
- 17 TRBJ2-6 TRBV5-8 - CASSLTGFHYGANVLTF TGTGCCAGCAGCTTGACGGGGTTCCACTATGGGGCCAACGTCCTGACTTTC
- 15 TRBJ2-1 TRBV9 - CASSVEGTGYNEQFF TGTGCCAGCAGCGTAGAGGGGACTGGCTACAATGAGCAGTTCTTC
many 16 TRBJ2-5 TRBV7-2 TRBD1 CASSPYTGGAEETQYF TGTGCCAGCAGCCCTTACACAGGGGGCGCTGAGGAGACCCAGTACTTC
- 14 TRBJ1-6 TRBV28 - CASSLGLTNSPLHF TGTGCCAGCAGTTTGGGCCTGACTAATTCACCCCTCCACTTT
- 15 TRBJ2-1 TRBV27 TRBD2 CASSGGTSGTNEQFF TGTGCCAGCAGTGGCGGGACTAGCGGGACCAATGAGCAGTTCTTC
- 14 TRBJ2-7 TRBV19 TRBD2 CASSASSGSYEQYF TGTGCCAGTAGTGCATCTAGCGGGAGCTACGAGCAGTACTTC
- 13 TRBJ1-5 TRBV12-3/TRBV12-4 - CASSFGQGQPQHF TGTGCCAGCAGTTTCGGGCAGGGCCAGCCCCAGCATTTT
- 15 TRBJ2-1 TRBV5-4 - CASSLRWQGLNEQFF TGTGCCAGCAGCTTAAGATGGCAGGGGCTAAATGAGCAGTTCTTC
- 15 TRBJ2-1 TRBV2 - CASSEIGLVDYEQFF TGTGCCAGCAGTGAAATCGGTCTAGTGGACTATGAGCAGTTCTTC
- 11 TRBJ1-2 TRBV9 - CASSPQLIYTF TGTGCCAGCAGCCCCCAGTTAATCTACACCTTC
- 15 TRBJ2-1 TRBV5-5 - CASSGGTVGYNEQFF TGTGCCAGCAGCGGAGGGACAGTCGGCTACAATGAGCAGTTCTTC
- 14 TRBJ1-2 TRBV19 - CASSIPPVNYGYTF TGTGCCAGTAGTATCCCGCCAGTTAACTATGGCTACACCTTC
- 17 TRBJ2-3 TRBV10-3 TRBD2 CAISERTSGRADDTQYF TGTGCCATCAGTGAGCGGACTAGCGGGAGGGCCGACGATACGCAGTATTTT
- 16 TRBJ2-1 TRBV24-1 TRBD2 CATSDPLAGNRNEQFF TGTGCCACCAGTGACCCCCTAGCGGGGAACCGCAATGAGCAGTTCTTC
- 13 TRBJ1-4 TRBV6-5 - CASSRTFLEKLFF TGTGCCAGCAGCAGGACATTCCTTGAAAAACTGTTTTTT
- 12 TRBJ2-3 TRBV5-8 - CASSLYGNTQYF TGTGCCAGCAGCTTGTATGGCAATACGCAGTATTTT
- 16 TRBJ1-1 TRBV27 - CASSRGPNLMNTEAFF TGTGCCAGCAGTAGAGGTCCTAATCTCATGAACACTGAAGCTTTCTTT
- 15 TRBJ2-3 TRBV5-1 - CASSLARTVTDTQYF TGCGCCAGCAGCTTGGCCAGGACAGTTACAGATACGCAGTATTTT
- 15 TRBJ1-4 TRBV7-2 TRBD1 CASSLGDRANEKLFF TGTGCCAGCAGCTTAGGGGACAGGGCAAATGAAAAACTGTTTTTT
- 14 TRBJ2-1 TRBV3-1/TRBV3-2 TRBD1 CASSHTGQGFEQFF TGTGCCAGCAGCCATACGGGACAGGGTTTTGAGCAGTTCTTC
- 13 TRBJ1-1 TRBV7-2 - CASSYRAELEAFF TGTGCCAGCAGCTACAGGGCTGAGTTGGAAGCTTTCTTT
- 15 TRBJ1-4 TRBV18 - CASSPSIEQSEKLFF TGTGCCAGCTCACCAAGTATCGAACAGAGTGAAAAACTGTTTTTT
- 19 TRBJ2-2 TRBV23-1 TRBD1 CASSQSGDRVVFRTGELFF TGCGCCAGCAGTCAATCTGGGGACAGGGTAGTGTTCAGGACCGGGGAGCTGTTTTTT
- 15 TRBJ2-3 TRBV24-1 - CATSALGGSTDTQYF TGTGCCACCAGTGCCCTCGGGGGAAGCACAGATACGCAGTATTTT
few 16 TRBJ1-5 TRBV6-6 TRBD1 CASSSTQTGGIQPQHF TGTGCCAGCAGTTCCACGCAAACAGGGGGAATTCAGCCCCAGCATTTT
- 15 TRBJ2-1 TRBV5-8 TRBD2 CASSQGLAGFFEQFF TGTGCCAGCAGCCAGGGACTAGCGGGCTTCTTTGAGCAGTTCTTC
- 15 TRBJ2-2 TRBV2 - CASSIGGPNTGELFF TGTGCCAGCAGTATCGGGGGGCCGAACACCGGGGAGCTGTTTTTT
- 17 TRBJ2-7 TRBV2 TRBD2 CASSGGDSGRLTYEQYF TGTGCCAGCAGTGGAGGGGATAGCGGGAGATTAACCTACGAGCAGTACTTC
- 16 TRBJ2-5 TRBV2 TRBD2 CASSELTAGEGETQYF TGTGCCAGCAGTGAATTGACGGCGGGAGAGGGGGAGACCCAGTACTTC
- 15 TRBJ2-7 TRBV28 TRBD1 CASSEGTAATYEQYF TGTGCCAGCAGTGAAGGGACAGCGGCAACCTACGAGCAGTACTTC
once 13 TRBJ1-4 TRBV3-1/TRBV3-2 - CASSHSTNEKLFF TGTGCCAGCAGCCACTCAACTAATGAAAAACTGTTTTTT
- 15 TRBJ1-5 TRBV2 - CASREGVNGNQPQHF TGTGCCAGCAGGGAGGGAGTGAACGGCAATCAGCCCCAGCATTTT
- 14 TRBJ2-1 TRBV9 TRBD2 CASSKGLAINEQFF TGTGCCAGCAGTAAGGGACTAGCTATCAATGAGCAGTTCTTC
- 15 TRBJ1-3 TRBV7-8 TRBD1 CASSLEGTGRNTIYF TGTGCCAGCAGCTTAGAAGGGACAGGGAGAAACACCATATATTTT
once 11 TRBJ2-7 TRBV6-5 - CASSRDSQQYF TGTGCCAGCAGTCGCGACAGTCAGCAGTACTTC
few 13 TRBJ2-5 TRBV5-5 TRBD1 CASSSTGWETQYF TGTGCCAGCAGCTCGACAGGGTGGGAGACCCAGTACTTC
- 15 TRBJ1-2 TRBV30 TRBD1 CAWSGDRGKNYGYTF TGTGCCTGGAGTGGAGACAGGGGTAAAAACTATGGCTACACCTTC
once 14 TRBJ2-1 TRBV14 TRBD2 CASSWTSGRYEQFF TGTGCCAGCAGCTGGACTAGCGGGAGGTATGAGCAGTTCTTC
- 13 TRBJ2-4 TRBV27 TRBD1 CASGQGLTNIQYF TGTGCCAGCGGACAGGGTCTCACAAACATTCAGTACTTC
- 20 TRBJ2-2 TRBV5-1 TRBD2 CASSPLSGLAGEANTGELFF TGCGCCAGCAGCCCCCTTTCCGGGCTAGCGGGAGAAGCGAACACCGGGGAGCTGTTTTTT
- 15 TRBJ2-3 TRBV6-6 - CASSSLLDSQDTQYF TGTGCCAGCAGTTCTCTCCTAGATAGTCAAGATACGCAGTATTTT
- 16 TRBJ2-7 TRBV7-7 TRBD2 CASSLIGSGSSYEQYF TGTGCCAGCAGCTTGATAGGTAGCGGGAGCTCCTACGAGCAGTACTTC
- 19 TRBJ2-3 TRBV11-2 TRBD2 CASSLRLAGVGSSTDTQYF TGTGCCAGCAGCTTACGGCTAGCGGGAGTTGGAAGTAGCACAGATACGCAGTATTTT
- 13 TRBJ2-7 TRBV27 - CASSLSRHYEQYF TGTGCCAGCAGTTTATCCCGACACTACGAGCAGTACTTC